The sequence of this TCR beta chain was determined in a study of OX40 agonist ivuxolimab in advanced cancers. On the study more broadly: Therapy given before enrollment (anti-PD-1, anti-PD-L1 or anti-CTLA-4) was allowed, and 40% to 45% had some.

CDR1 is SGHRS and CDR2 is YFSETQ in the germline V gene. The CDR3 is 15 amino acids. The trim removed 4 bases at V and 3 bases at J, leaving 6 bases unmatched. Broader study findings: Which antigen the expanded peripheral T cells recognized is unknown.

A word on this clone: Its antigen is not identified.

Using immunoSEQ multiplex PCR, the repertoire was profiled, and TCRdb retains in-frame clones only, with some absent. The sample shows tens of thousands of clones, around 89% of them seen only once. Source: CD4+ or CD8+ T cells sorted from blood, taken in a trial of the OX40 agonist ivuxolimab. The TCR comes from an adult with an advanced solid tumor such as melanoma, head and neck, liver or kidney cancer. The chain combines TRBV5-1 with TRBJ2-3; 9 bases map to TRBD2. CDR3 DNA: TGCGCCAGCAGCCCCCCTAGCGGGGTGACAGATACGCAGTATTTT. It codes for CASSPPSGVTDTQYF. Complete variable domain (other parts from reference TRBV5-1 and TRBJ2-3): KAGVTQTPRYLIKTRGQQVTLSCSPISGHRSVSWYQQTPGQGLQFLFEYFSETQRNKGNFPGRFSGRQFSNSRSEMNVSTLELGDSALYLCASSPPSGVTDTQYFGPGTRLTVL.